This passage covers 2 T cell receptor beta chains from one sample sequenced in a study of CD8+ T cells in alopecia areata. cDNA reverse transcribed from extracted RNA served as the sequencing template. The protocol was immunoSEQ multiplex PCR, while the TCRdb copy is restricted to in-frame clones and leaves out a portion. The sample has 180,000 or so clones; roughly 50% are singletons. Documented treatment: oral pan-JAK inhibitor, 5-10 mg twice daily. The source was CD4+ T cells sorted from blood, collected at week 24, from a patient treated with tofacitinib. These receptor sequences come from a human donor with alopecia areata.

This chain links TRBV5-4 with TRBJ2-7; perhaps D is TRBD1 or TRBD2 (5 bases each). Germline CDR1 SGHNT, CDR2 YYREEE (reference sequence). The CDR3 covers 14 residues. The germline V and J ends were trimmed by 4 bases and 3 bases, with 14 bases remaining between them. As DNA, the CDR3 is TGTGCCAGCAGCCGGGACGAGACAAGCTACGAGCAGTACTTC. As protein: CASSRDETSYEQYF.

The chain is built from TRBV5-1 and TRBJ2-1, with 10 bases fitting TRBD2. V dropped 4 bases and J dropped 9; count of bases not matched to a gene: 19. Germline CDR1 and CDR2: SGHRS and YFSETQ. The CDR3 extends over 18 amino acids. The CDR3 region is CASSAENRNVKREGEQFF. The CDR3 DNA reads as TGCGCCAGCAGCGCTGAAAACAGGAATGTTAAGCGGGAGGGTGAGCAGTTCTTC.